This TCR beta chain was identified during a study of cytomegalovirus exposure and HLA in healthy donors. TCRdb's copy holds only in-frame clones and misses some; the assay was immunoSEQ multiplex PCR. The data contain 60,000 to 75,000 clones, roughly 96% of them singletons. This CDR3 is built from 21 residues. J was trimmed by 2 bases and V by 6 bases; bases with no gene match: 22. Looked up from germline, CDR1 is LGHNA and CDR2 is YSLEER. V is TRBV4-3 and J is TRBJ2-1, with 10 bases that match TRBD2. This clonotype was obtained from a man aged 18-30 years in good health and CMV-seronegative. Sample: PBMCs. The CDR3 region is CASSLVASGSDYTGAYNEQFF. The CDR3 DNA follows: TGCGCCAGCAGTCTTGTCGCTAGCGGGAGCGATTATACCGGCGCCTACAATGAGCAGTTCTTC.